This is a list of T cell receptor beta chains from one sample in a study of shared clonotypes between healthy human individuals. Here immunoSEQ multiplex PCR was the method, and the copy in TCRdb shows in-frame clones only, minus some. The table lists approximately 100,000 clones, about 70% of them singletons. Sequenced input: memory CD8+ T cells sorted from blood. The receptors were gathered from a woman aged 25 to 39 in good health. CDR3s include the opening cysteine and the closing phenylalanine or tryptophan. A D gene is named only where the DNA matches it firmly. A clone size is listed for some rows: how often the clone was seen (once, few, many), or a class if it is expanded.

TRBD2	TRBJ2-1	.	TRBV7-9	CASSRTSGIDEQFF	TGTGCCAGCAGCAGGACTAGCGGGATCGATGAGCAGTTCTTC
.	TRBJ2-7	.	TRBV28	CASSPGRWGRPSYEQYF	TGTGCCAGCAGCCCCGGGCGATGGGGGAGGCCCTCCTACGAGCAGTACTTC
.	TRBJ1-5	.	TRBV2	CASSDEGQGQRPQHF	TGTGCCAGCAGTGACGAGGGTCAGGGGCAGAGGCCCCAGCATTTT
.	TRBJ2-1	.	TRBV5-8	CASSPEGARSYNEQFF	TGTGCCAGCAGCCCGGAGGGGGCTAGGTCCTACAATGAGCAGTTCTTC
TRBD1	TRBJ1-5	.	TRBV28	CASTQRARGTIQPQHF	TGTGCCAGCACCCAACGGGCCAGGGGGACGATCCAGCCCCAGCATTTT
TRBD2	TRBJ2-2	.	TRBV7-6	CASSPGEGRWAGELFF	TGTGCCAGCAGCCCTGGGGAGGGAAGATGGGCCGGGGAGCTGTTTTTT
.	TRBJ2-5	.	TRBV4-1	CASSQVSGDQETQYF	TGCGCCAGCAGCCAAGTTTCAGGGGACCAAGAGACCCAGTACTTC
TRBD1	TRBJ2-2	.	TRBV7-8	CASSPRPPGQGVGELFF	TGTGCCAGCAGCCCCCGACCACCGGGACAGGGGGTCGGGGAGCTGTTTTTT
.	TRBJ2-2	.	TRBV6-6	CASSQLNTGELFF	TGTGCCAGCAGTCAGCTAAACACCGGGGAGCTGTTTTTT
.	TRBJ2-2	.	TRBV5-5	CASSSSGGELFF	TGTGCCAGCAGCTCATCGGGCGGGGAGCTGTTTTTT
TRBD2	TRBJ2-6	.	TRBV7-3	CASSIQGLAGETGANVLTF	TGTGCCAGCAGCATCCAGGGACTAGCGGGAGAAACTGGGGCCAACGTCCTGACTTTC
TRBD1	TRBJ2-7	.	TRBV11-2	CASSSGTGGGYEQYF	TGTGCCAGCAGCTCAGGGACAGGAGGGGGCTACGAGCAGTACTTC
.	TRBJ1-1	.	TRBV15	CATSRDREGRLKAFF	TGTGCCACCAGCAGAGATAGGGAGGGGCGCTTAAAAGCTTTCTTT
.	TRBJ1-2	.	TRBV10-3	CAISPGGGYTF	TGTGCCATCAGTCCAGGTGGAGGCTACACCTTC
.	TRBJ2-1	.	TRBV6-5	CASSNGLRYNEQFF	TGTGCCAGCAGTAACGGATTAAGGTACAATGAGCAGTTCTTC
TRBD2	TRBJ2-2	.	TRBV10-1	CASSSGSEGELFF	TGCGCCAGCAGTAGCGGGAGTGAGGGGGAGCTGTTTTTT
.	TRBJ1-6	medium-sized	TRBV2	CASSERSDNSPLHF	TGTGCCAGCAGTGAAAGGAGTGATAATTCACCCCTCCACTTT